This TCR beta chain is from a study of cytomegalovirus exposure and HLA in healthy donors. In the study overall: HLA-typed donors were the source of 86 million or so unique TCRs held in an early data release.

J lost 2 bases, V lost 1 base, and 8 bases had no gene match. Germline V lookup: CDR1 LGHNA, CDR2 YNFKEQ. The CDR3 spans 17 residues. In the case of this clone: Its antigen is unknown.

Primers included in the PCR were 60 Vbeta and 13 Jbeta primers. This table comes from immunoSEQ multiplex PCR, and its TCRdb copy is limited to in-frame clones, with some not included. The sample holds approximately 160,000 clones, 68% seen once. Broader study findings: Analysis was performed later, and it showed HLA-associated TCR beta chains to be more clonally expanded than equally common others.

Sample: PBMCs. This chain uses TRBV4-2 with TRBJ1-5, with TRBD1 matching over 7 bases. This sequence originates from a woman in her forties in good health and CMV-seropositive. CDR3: CASSQVILGQRNQPQHF. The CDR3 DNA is TGTGCCAGCAGCCAAGTTATTTTGGGACAGCGCAATCAGCCCCAGCATTTT.